A single sample is the source of the 21 T cell receptor beta chains below, sequenced in a study of CD8 T cells in ankylosing spondylitis. TCRdb redid the calling of the 5' RACE reads with MiXCR, one entry per CDR3 protein. The sample lists 25,000 to 30,000 distinct CDR3 sequences, 5.3% occurring once. Sequenced input: blood, either unsorted or a sorted T cell fraction (not recorded which). The receptors were gathered from a female donor with ankylosing spondylitis or in good health (not recorded which).

This clonotype showed up many times. The chain recombines TRBV9 with TRBJ2-2; 8 bases are shared with TRBD1. CDR3 length equals 13 residues. The ends lost 4 bases at V and 6 bases at J; junction bases unmatched: 2. Germline assignment: CDR1 SGDLS and CDR2 YYNGEE. CDR3 sequence (DNA): TGTGCCAGCAGCTCGACAGGGGCCGGGGAGCTGTTTTTT. Amino acids: CASSSTGAGELFF.

By sample fraction, this clonotype is medium-sized. The chain couples TRBV9 to TRBJ2-7, with D perhaps matching TRBD2 (6 bases). From germline, CDR1 is SGDLS and CDR2 YYNGEE. The CDR3 length is 15 residues. The V end was cut by 4 bases, the J end by 6 bases, with 20 bases between. CDR3 bases: TGTGCCAGCAGCCTCAGTGGAGGGGCCAATGTCGAGCAGTACTTC. Translation gives CASSLSGGANVEQYF.

This clonotype has at least ten counts. The rearrangement joins TRBV9 to TRBJ2-5; 9 bases map to TRBD1. Germline V gives CDR1 SGDLS, CDR2 YYNGEE. The V gene end was trimmed by 6 bases and the J gene end by 2 bases; junction bases not matched to a gene: 8. CDR3 length: 15 amino acids. The CDR3, as DNA: TGTGCCAGCAACAGGGGACAGGGTACTCAAGAGACCCAGTACTTC. This encodes CASNRGQGTQETQYF.

This clonotype counts as medium-sized. The chain uses TRBV9 and TRBJ2-1; D tentatively reads TRBD1 or TRBD2 (6 bases each). V was cut by 4 bases and J by 9 bases, with 26 bases left in between. This CDR3 has 17 amino acids. Germline V gives CDR1 SGDLS, CDR2 YYNGEE. DNA for the CDR3: TGTGCCAGCAGCCCAACGGCGGACGGGGGCCACAGAGGTGAGCAGTTCTTC. It encodes CASSPTADGGHRGEQFF.

This clonotype has at least ten counts. This rearrangement joins TRBV9 to TRBJ1-3; D is undetermined. The V end was cut by 4 bases, the J end by 0 bases, with 5 bases between. CDR3 length: 13 amino acids. The germline V gene encodes CDR1 SGDLS and CDR2 YYNGEE. DNA for the CDR3: TGTGCCAGCAGCAAGGACTCTGGAAACACCATATATTTT. This encodes CASSKDSGNTIYF. Drawing the rest from reference TRBV9 and TRBJ1-3, the complete variable domain is DSGVTQTPKHLITATGQRVTLRCSPRSGDLSVYWYQQSLDQGLQFLIQYYNGEERAKGNILERFSAQQFPDLHSELNLSSLELGDSALYFCASSKDSGNTIYFGEGSWLTVV.

This rearrangement joins TRBV9 to TRBJ2-7; 12 nucleotides agree with TRBD1. The ends lost 0 bases at V and 0 bases at J; junction bases unmatched: 4. Germline values: CDR1 SGDLS, CDR2 YYNGEE. The CDR3 totals 17 residues. The DNA for the CDR3 is TGTGCCAGCAGCGTAGGTTGGGACAGGGGGCCCTCCTACGAGCAGTACTTC. This sequence encodes CASSVGWDRGPSYEQYF.

At least ten counts were recorded for this clonotype. The chain recombines TRBV9 with TRBJ2-2; possible D gene TRBD1, 6 bases. The CDR3 contains 17 residues. CDR1 is SGDLS, CDR2 YYNGEE, per germline. V dropped 4 bases and J dropped 0 bases, with 16 bases sitting between them. The CDR3 reads CASSHRRDNTNTGELFF. In DNA, the CDR3 is TGTGCCAGCAGCCACCGCCGGGACAACACGAACACCGGGGAGCTGTTTTTT.

This clonotype showed up many times. The J gene is TRBJ1-2, the V gene TRBV9; the D is unclear. The CDR3 loop spans 15 amino acids. In germline, CDR1 is SGDLS, CDR2 YYNGEE. The V and J ends lost 4 bases and 8 bases respectively, with 21 bases between them. The CDR3: CASSSSPVRKRGYTF. CDR3 nucleotide sequence: TGTGCCAGCAGCTCCAGCCCCGTGAGAAAACGGGGCTACACCTTC.

The J gene is TRBJ2-7, the V gene TRBV23-1; 7 bases match TRBD1. TRBV23-1 is identified as an open reading frame with a role that is uncertain. CDR3 length equals 16 residues. J was trimmed by 2 bases and V by 4 bases; bases with no gene match: 11. The CDR3, as DNA: TGCGCCAGCAGTCCCACAGGGGTACCTTCCACCTACGAGCAGTACTTC. Its protein product is CASSPTGVPSTYEQYF.

This clonotype was detected many times. V is TRBV9 and J is TRBJ2-5; TRBD2 agrees at 15 bases. CDR3 length: 15 residues. The germline V gene encodes CDR1 SGDLS and CDR2 YYNGEE. The J segment lost 4 bases and the V segment lost 6 bases, leaving 4 bases of the junction unmatched. The CDR3 nucleotides read TGTGCCAGCATGCCGGGACTAGCGGGAGGAGAGACCCAGTACTTC. It specifies CASMPGLAGGETQYF.

This clonotype was seen repeatedly, ten times or more. V usage is TRBV9 and J usage is TRBJ2-5, with TRBD1 matching 7 bases. The CDR3 has 15 amino acids. V dropped 4 bases and J dropped 4; count of bases not matched to a gene: 10. CDR1 and CDR2 (germline): SGDLS, YYNGEE. This CDR3 is CASSRQGMDVETQYF. The DNA of the CDR3 is TGTGCCAGCAGCCGACAGGGTATGGACGTAGAGACCCAGTACTTC.

By share, this clonotype ranks as medium-sized. The chain couples TRBV9 to TRBJ1-3; maybe TRBD1 (5 bases). The CDR3 extends over 14 amino acids. Deletions cut 0 bases from V and 6 bases from J, with 10 bases between. Germline V lookup: CDR1 SGDLS, CDR2 YYNGEE. The CDR3 protein is CASSVAQGKNTIYF. The CDR3 coding sequence is TGTGCCAGCAGCGTAGCCCAGGGAAAAAACACCATATATTTT.

At least ten counts were recorded for this clonotype. This chain links TRBV9 with TRBJ1-2, with D tentatively TRBD1 (5 bases). The length of the CDR3 is 14 residues. With 6 bases removed from V and 2 bases from J, the gap between germline ends came to 14 bases. Germline lookup yields CDR1 SGDLS and CDR2 YYNGEE. CDR3 coding DNA: TGTGCCAGCAATAGTGGGGACCTAAACTATGGCTACACCTTC. Protein sequence: CASNSGDLNYGYTF.

This clonotype has a count of ten or more. The V gene is TRBV9, the J gene TRBJ1-4; TRBD1 aligns across 12 bases. The V gene end was trimmed by 3 bases and the J gene end by 0 bases; junction bases not matched to a gene: 6. This CDR3 has 18 amino acids. CDR1 is SGDLS, CDR2 YYNGEE, per germline. Written as DNA, the CDR3 is TGTGCCAGCAGCGGCCGGGACAGGGGGCACCCAACTAATGAAAAACTGTTTTTT. This codes for CASSGRDRGHPTNEKLFF. Looking up the rest from reference TRBV9 and TRBJ1-4 gives the full variable domain: DSGVTQTPKHLITATGQRVTLRCSPRSGDLSVYWYQQSLDQGLQFLIQYYNGEERAKGNILERFSAQQFPDLHSELNLSSLELGDSALYFCASSGRDRGHPTNEKLFFGSGTQLSVL.

This clonotype was detected ten times or more. This chain uses TRBV9 with TRBJ2-7; 7 nucleotides line up with TRBD1. This CDR3 region has 15 residues. Trimming cost V 0 bases and J 7 bases; bases outside gene matches: 10. Germline V gives CDR1 SGDLS, CDR2 YYNGEE. CDR3 region: CASSVDPGGMREQYF. Written as DNA, the CDR3 is TGTGCCAGCAGCGTAGATCCAGGGGGAATGAGGGAGCAGTACTTC.

This clonotype was detected many times. The chain joins TRBV9 to TRBJ2-2; D is uncertain. Trimming removed 0 bases from V and 2 bases from J, with 8 bases in between. The V gene's germline CDR1 is SGDLS and CDR2 YYNGEE. The CDR3 extends over 15 amino acids. In DNA form, the CDR3 reads TGTGCCAGCAGCGTAGAGTCAGTAAACACCGGGGAGCTGTTTTTT. Protein product: CASSVESVNTGELFF.

This clonotype is deemed medium-sized (0.01 to 0.1%). This chain links TRBV9 with TRBJ2-1; D is possibly TRBD2 (6 bases). The CDR3 extends over 15 amino acids. The V gene lost 3 bases and the J gene lost 8 bases, with 18 bases spanning the gap. Germline lookup yields CDR1 SGDLS and CDR2 YYNGEE. The CDR3 DNA is TGTGCCAGCAGCGCTTCTAAAGGAGGGCCGGATGAGCAGTTCTTC. As protein: CASSASKGGPDEQFF.

Many counts were recorded for this clonotype. The chain carries TRBV9 and TRBJ2-5; the D is unclear. Germline lookup yields CDR1 SGDLS and CDR2 YYNGEE. Deletions cut 0 bases from V and 2 bases from J, with 11 bases between. The length of the CDR3 is 15 residues. The CDR3 nucleotides are TGTGCCAGCAGCGTAGATCATTGGCCTCAAGAGACCCAGTACTTC. Translating gives CASSVDHWPQETQYF.

This clonotype is classed as medium-sized. The DNA of the CDR3 is TGTGCCAGCAGCGTAGCTACCCCAAACACCGGGGAGCTGTTTTTT. Protein sequence: CASSVATPNTGELFF. The chain is built from TRBV9 and TRBJ2-2, with D unclear. This CDR3 is built from 15 residues. V was trimmed by 0 bases and J by 2 bases, leaving 8 bases between them. Looked up from germline, CDR1 is SGDLS and CDR2 is YYNGEE.

Only a few counts were recorded for this clonotype. The chain is built from TRBV9 and TRBJ2-1; TRBD1 agrees at 7 bases. Germline loops: CDR1 SGDLS, CDR2 YYNGEE. The CDR3 runs to 16 residues. V shed 4 bases, J shed 0 bases, and the junction held 7 bases outside the gene matches. The CDR3 nucleotides are TGTGCCAGCAGCCCCGCCGGGACAGCCTCCTACAATGAGCAGTTCTTC. It translates to CASSPAGTASYNEQFF. Filled out from reference TRBV9 and TRBJ2-1, the complete variable domain reads DSGVTQTPKHLITATGQRVTLRCSPRSGDLSVYWYQQSLDQGLQFLIQYYNGEERAKGNILERFSAQQFPDLHSELNLSSLELGDSALYFCASSPAGTASYNEQFFGPGTRLTVL.

At least ten counts were recorded for this clonotype. The limits of the CDR3 on the DNA are not certain, so only TCRdb's listed CDR3 is given. The rearrangement joins TRBV9 to TRBJ2-2; TRBD1 is the table's D call and was not checked against the DNA. The germline CDR1 and CDR2 sequences are SGDLS and YYNGEE. The CDR3 length is 17 residues, termini included. The CDR3 spells CASSVPPIFNTGELFFF.